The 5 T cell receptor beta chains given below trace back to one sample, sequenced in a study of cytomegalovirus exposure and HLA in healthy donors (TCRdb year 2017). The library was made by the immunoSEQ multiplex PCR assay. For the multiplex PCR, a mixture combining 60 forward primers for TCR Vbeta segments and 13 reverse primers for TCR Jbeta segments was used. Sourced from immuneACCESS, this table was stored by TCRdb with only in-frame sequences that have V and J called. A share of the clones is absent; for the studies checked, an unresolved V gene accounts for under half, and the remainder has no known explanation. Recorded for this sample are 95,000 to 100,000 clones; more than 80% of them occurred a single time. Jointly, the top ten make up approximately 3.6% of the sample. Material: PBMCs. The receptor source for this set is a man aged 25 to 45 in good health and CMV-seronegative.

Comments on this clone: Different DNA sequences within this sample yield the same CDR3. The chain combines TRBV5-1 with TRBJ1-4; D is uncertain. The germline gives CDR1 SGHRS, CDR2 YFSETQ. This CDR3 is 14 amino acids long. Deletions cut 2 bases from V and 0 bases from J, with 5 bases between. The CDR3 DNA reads TGCGCCAGCAGCTTCGGTGCAACTAATGAAAAACTGTTTTTT. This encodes CASSFGATNEKLFF.

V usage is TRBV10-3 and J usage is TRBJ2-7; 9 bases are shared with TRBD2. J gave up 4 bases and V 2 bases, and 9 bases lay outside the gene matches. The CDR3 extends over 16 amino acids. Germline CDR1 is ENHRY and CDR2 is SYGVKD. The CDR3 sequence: CAISEPQGAGGYEQYF. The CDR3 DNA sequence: TGTGCCATCAGTGAGCCACAGGGAGCGGGAGGTTACGAGCAGTACTTC.

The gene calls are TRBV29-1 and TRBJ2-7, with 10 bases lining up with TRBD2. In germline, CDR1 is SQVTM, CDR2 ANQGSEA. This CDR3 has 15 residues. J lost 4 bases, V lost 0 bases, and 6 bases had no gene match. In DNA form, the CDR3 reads TGCAGCGTTGAAGACCAGCGGGAGGGCCGGTACGAGCAGTACTTC. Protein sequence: CSVEDQREGRYEQYF.

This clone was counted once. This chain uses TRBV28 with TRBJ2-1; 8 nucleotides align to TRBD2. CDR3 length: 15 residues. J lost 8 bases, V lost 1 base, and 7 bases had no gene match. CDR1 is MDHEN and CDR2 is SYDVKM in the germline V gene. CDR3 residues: CASSLYGRAGDEQFF. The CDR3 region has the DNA TGTGCCAGCAGTTTATACGGGAGGGCCGGCGATGAGCAGTTCTTC.

The CDR3 region is CASSYSGRGTGELFF. The CDR3 region has the DNA TGTGCCAGCAGTTACTCCGGACGGGGAACCGGGGAGCTGTTTTTT. The rearrangement joins TRBV6-5 to TRBJ2-2; D possibly corresponds to TRBD2 (5 bases). This CDR3 region has 15 residues. Per germline, CDR1 MNHEY and CDR2 SVGAGI. The V end was cut by 0 bases, the J end by 5 bases, with 10 bases between.